This T cell receptor beta chain was obtained from a study of T cell responses to AZD1222 COVID-19 vaccine. As concerns this clone: Its target is unknown.

This CDR3 region has 17 residues. Germline assignment: CDR1 LNHDA and CDR2 SQIVND (reference sequence). The junction had 10 bases not matched to a gene; V was cut back by 7 bases and J by 1 base. General study findings and limits: CD4 TCRs linked to vaccination spanned spike, dominating at 160-218 and 743-854. The donor group comprised mostly white British people and more females; the analysis possibly underestimated clonal diversity.

Only in-frame clones appear in the TCRdb table, and some are missing; sequencing was by immunoSEQ multiplex PCR. The repertoire holds 210,000 or so clones, 90% to 95% seen once, with roughly 0.99% in the top ten. The sequence came from an adult in good health. The chain links TRBV19 to TRBJ1-5; 10 positions agree with TRBD1. This sample comprised peripheral blood, obtained on day 0 of MenACWY control vaccination. CDR3 region: CASNLGQGRGSNQPQHF. DNA for the CDR3: TGTGCCAGTAACCTGGGACAGGGGCGAGGGAGCAATCAGCCCCAGCATTTT.